This T cell receptor beta chain was sequenced in a study of blood T cell repertoires in COVID-19. TCRdb keeps only in-frame clones here, not all; method: immunoSEQ multiplex PCR. Seen here are about 170,000 clones, around 86% observed once, and the top ten hold around 3.5%. V shed 5 bases and J shed 7 bases, with 12 bases lying between them. The CDR3 consists of 13 residues. The clonotype originates from a man between 65 and 79 years old with acute or convalescent COVID-19. The material sequenced was peripheral blood. J is TRBJ2-1 and V is TRBV12-3 or TRBV12-4, with D possibly TRBD1 on 5 matching bases. The CDR3 reads CASSGYRFNEQFF. As DNA, the CDR3 is TGTGCCAGCAGTGGTTACAGGTTTAATGAGCAGTTCTTC.